The following is a TCR beta chain sequence with its context. Its antigen is currently unknown. This sample stems from a study of cytomegalovirus exposure and HLA in healthy donors. Findings and caveats of the study: In the analysis, some V segments, TRBV6-2 and TRBV6-3 included, were excluded as indistinguishable. In a later analysis, donors in an Asian-associated ancestry cluster reportedly had fewer N-insertions in productive TCRs than the cohort mean. Available immune exposure information was restricted to CMV serostatus only.

Researchers ran the PCR with 60 Vbeta and 13 Jbeta primers. Using immunoSEQ multiplex PCR, the repertoire was profiled, and TCRdb retains in-frame clones only, with some absent. The sample has 110,000 to 150,000 clones; approximately 78% are singletons. This CDR3 is 16 amino acids long. CDR1 LNHDA and CDR2 SQIVND come from the germline V gene (reference sequence). V lost 1 base and J 2 bases, leaving 9 bases between the germline ends. The V gene is TRBV19, the J gene TRBJ2-6, with no clear D. Material: PBMCs. The TCR was taken from a man between 18 and 29 years old in good health and CMV-seropositive. The CDR3 spells CASSIVLGPGANVLTF. CDR3 bases: TGTGCCAGTAGTATAGTATTGGGCCCTGGGGCCAACGTCCTGACTTTC. Full variable domain (remainder filled in from reference TRBV19 and TRBJ2-6): DGGITQSPKYLFRKEGQNVTLSCEQNLNHDAMYWYRQDPGQGLRLIYYSQIVNDFQKGDIAEGYSVSREKKESFPLTVTSAQKNPTAFYLCASSIVLGPGANVLTFGAGSRLTVL.